Following are 29 T cell receptor beta chains from one sample sequenced in a study of blood T cell repertoires in COVID-19. Generated by immunoSEQ multiplex PCR, the TCRdb table keeps only in-frame clones and is missing some. The table has around 270,000 clones, around 88% seen once; the top ten hold roughly 5.1%. Source material: peripheral blood. Every receptor here comes from a man in his forties with acute or convalescent COVID-19.

The rearrangement links TRBV14 to TRBJ1-2; TRBD1 matches 8 bases. In germline, CDR1 is SGHDN, CDR2 FVKESK. The CDR3 consists of 16 residues. J was trimmed by 4 bases and V by 0 bases; bases with no gene match: 7. The CDR3 DNA reads as TGTGCCAGCAGCCAAGATGGGACAGGAATCCTCTATGGCTACACCTTC. This translates into CASSQDGTGILYGYTF.

This CDR3 is CASRKTGDTDTQYF. DNA for the CDR3: TGTGCCAGCAGGAAGACAGGGGACACAGATACGCAGTATTTT. The chain employs TRBV6-5 and TRBJ2-3; 8 bases agree with TRBD1. The V and J ends lost 6 bases and 2 bases, in that order; junction bases with no gene match: 4. Per germline, CDR1 MNHEY and CDR2 SVGAGI. The CDR3 covers 14 residues.

The chain combines TRBV5-1 with TRBJ2-3; 10 nucleotides align to TRBD1. The germline V gene has CDR1 SGHRS and CDR2 YFSETQ. Trimming took 3 bases from V and 2 from J; bases not matched to a gene: 3. The CDR3 runs 15 residues. In nucleotides, the CDR3 is TGCGCCAGCAGCTCGGGACAGGGGTTCACAGATACGCAGTATTTT. Encoded protein: CASSSGQGFTDTQYF.

CDR3 in DNA: TGCGCCAGCAGTCTACAGGGCTCTAGGGAAAAACTGTTTTTT. Translating it yields CASSLQGSREKLFF. The chain links TRBV5-1 to TRBJ1-4; D might be TRBD1 (6 bases). Between the trimmed V and J ends, which lost 5 bases and 8 bases, there was a span of 16 bases. The CDR3 totals 14 residues. Germline CDR1 reads SGHRS; CDR2 reads YFSETQ. Using reference TRBV5-1 and TRBJ1-4 for the parts outside the CDR3, the full variable domain is KAGVTQTPRYLIKTRGQQVTLSCSPISGHRSVSWYQQTPGQGLQFLFEYFSETQRNKGNFPGRFSGRQFSNSRSEMNVSTLELGDSALYLCASSLQGSREKLFFGSGTQLSVL.

The gene calls are TRBV5-1 and TRBJ2-1; 10 bases line up with TRBD2. Germline V lookup: CDR1 SGHRS, CDR2 YFSETQ. J gave up 8 bases and V 2 bases, and 7 bases lay outside the gene matches. The CDR3 totals 15 residues. The CDR3 region is CASSFLAGGTDEQFF. DNA for the CDR3: TGCGCCAGCAGCTTCTTAGCGGGGGGAACGGATGAGCAGTTCTTC.

This chain connects TRBV9 to TRBJ1-4; D is ambiguous. The CDR3 loop spans 15 amino acids. V was cut by 3 bases and J by 3 bases, with 12 bases left in between. In germline, CDR1 is SGDLS, CDR2 YYNGEE. The CDR3 DNA reads TGTGCCAGCAGCGCTCACCTGAGCTCTAATGAAAAACTGTTTTTT. This codes for CASSAHLSSNEKLFF.

V gene TRBV19 combines with J gene TRBJ2-1; the match to TRBD1 covers 10 bases. Trimming took 1 base from V and 8 from J; bases not matched to a gene: 5. Per the germline V gene, CDR1 is LNHDA and CDR2 is SQIVND (reference sequence). This CDR3 region has 15 residues. In nucleotides, the CDR3 is TGTGCCAGTAGTATAGCCCCGACAGGGGGCTATGAGCAGTTCTTC. Translated: CASSIAPTGGYEQFF.

The chain combines TRBV18 with TRBJ1-2; TRBD1 is a possible D gene (5 bases). There are 11 residues in the CDR3. Looked up from germline, CDR1 is KGHSH and CDR2 is LQKENI. Trimming removed 6 bases at V and 13 bases at J, with 15 bases between. CDR3 in DNA: TGTGCCAGCTCCGCCGCCAAGGGGTGCACCTTC. Translating gives CASSAAKGCTF.

The chain uses TRBV2 and TRBJ2-6, with TRBD1 matching 11 bases. Trimming at V came to 4 bases and at J to 2 bases, leaving 1 base not matched to a gene. CDR1 and CDR2 from the germline V gene are SNHLY and FYNNEI. The CDR3 extends over 16 amino acids. The CDR3 region has the DNA TGTGCCAGCAGTGGGACAGGGGGCACTGGGGCCAACGTCCTGACTTTC. This sequence encodes CASSGTGGTGANVLTF.

In the case of this clone: The identical CDR3 is also encoded by other nucleotide sequences in the sample. The V gene is TRBV2, the J gene TRBJ1-2; 7 bases map to TRBD1. The junction had 6 bases not matched to a gene; V was cut back by 8 bases and J by 0 bases. The CDR3 totals 14 residues. Germline CDR1 and CDR2: SNHLY and FYNNEI. The CDR3 DNA sequence: TGTGCCAGCTCCTCTCAGGGGGCTAACTATGGCTACACCTTC. It is translated as CASSSQGANYGYTF.

The chain links TRBV5-1 to TRBJ2-6, with a tentative D call TRBD1 (5 bases). The V and J ends lost 4 bases and 0 bases respectively, with 8 bases between them. In germline, CDR1 is SGHRS, CDR2 YFSETQ. This CDR3 is 15 amino acids long. As DNA, the CDR3 is TGCGCCAGCAGCACCGACAGCTCTGGGGCCAACGTCCTGACTTTC. Its protein product is CASSTDSSGANVLTF.

This chain uses TRBV7-8 with TRBJ1-2; D is unclear. This CDR3 comprises 13 residues. Trimming took off 2 bases at V and 2 bases at J, with 6 bases between the two ends. Germline V lookup: CDR1 SGHVS, CDR2 FQNEAQ. CDR3 residues: CASSLHGNYGYTF. The DNA for the CDR3 is TGTGCCAGCAGCTTACACGGGAACTATGGCTACACCTTC.

A few counts support this clone. The rearrangement uses TRBV28 and TRBJ1-5, with D perhaps matching TRBD1 (5 bases). The CDR3 runs 15 residues. The V gene lost 10 bases and the J gene lost 2 bases, with 18 bases spanning the gap. The V gene's germline CDR1 is MDHEN and CDR2 SYDVKM. The CDR3 nucleotides read TGTGCCATCCGAGGGGCGGGAGTTGGCAATCAGCCCCAGCATTTT. This translates into CAIRGAGVGNQPQHF.

The chain couples TRBV7-2 to TRBJ2-1, with TRBD2 as a possible D gene (5 bases). Germline values: CDR1 SGHTA, CDR2 FQGNSA. The CDR3 has 14 residues. V shed 1 base and J shed 7 bases, with 11 bases lying between them. For the CDR3, the DNA is TGTGCCAGCAGCTTAGGCGGGCCCAGGAATGAGCAGTTCTTC. The encoded protein is CASSLGGPRNEQFF.

The genes are TRBV20-1 and TRBJ1-1; D is unclear. The germline CDR1 and CDR2 sequences are DFQATT and SNEGSKA (reference sequence). V gave up 3 bases and J gave up 1 base, with 12 bases separating them. The CDR3 runs 14 residues. The CDR3 loop reads CSASPPLGNTEAFF. Here the CDR3 DNA reads TGCAGTGCTAGTCCCCCTCTCGGGAACACTGAAGCTTTCTTT.

V gene TRBV11-1 combines with J gene TRBJ2-1; maybe TRBD2 (7 bases). The germline CDR1 and CDR2 sequences are SGHAT and FQDESV (reference sequence). V dropped 3 bases and J dropped 9 bases, with 21 bases sitting between them. The CDR3 has 16 amino acids. The DNA of the CDR3 is TGTGCCAGCAGCTTGGAGAGCTGGGGGGGGCTTATTGAGCAGTTCTTC. Translation: CASSLESWGGLIEQFF.

In its sample, this clone was seen once. The V gene is TRBV2, the J gene TRBJ1-5; 8 bases match TRBD1. CDR1 and CDR2 from the germline V gene are SNHLY and FYNNEI. The trim removed 3 bases at V and 7 bases at J, leaving 5 bases unmatched. CDR3 length equals 14 residues. The CDR3 region has the DNA TGTGCCAGCAGTGACGAAACAGGGGGACAGCCCCAGCATTTT. As protein: CASSDETGGQPQHF. Full variable domain (remainder filled in from reference TRBV2 and TRBJ1-5): EPEVTQTPSHQVTQMGQEVILRCVPISNHLYFYWYRQILGQKVEFLVSFYNNEISEKSEIFDDQFSVERPDGSNFTLKIRSTKLEDSAMYFCASSDETGGQPQHFGDGTRLSIL.

The chain uses TRBV11-1 and TRBJ1-2; 9 nucleotides align to TRBD1. Germline lookup yields CDR1 SGHAT and CDR2 FQDESV (reference sequence). J gave up 6 bases and V 5 bases, and 4 bases lay outside the gene matches. There are 13 residues in the CDR3. The CDR3 bases are TGTGCCAGCAGCCTCGGGACAGGGAATGGCTACACCTTC. Amino acid sequence: CASSLGTGNGYTF. The variable domain in full, with the rest retrieved from reference TRBV11-1 and TRBJ1-2, is EAEVAQSPRYKITEKSQAVAFWCDPISGHATLYWYRQILGQGPELLVQFQDESVVDDSQLPKDRFSAERLKGVDSTLKIQPAELGDSAMYLCASSLGTGNGYTFGSGTRLTVV.

The chain uses TRBV5-4 and TRBJ2-3; D remains ambiguous. CDR3 size: 14 residues. V lost 0 bases and J lost 0, with 5 bases in between. Per the germline V gene, CDR1 is SGHNT and CDR2 is YYREEE (reference sequence). CDR3 DNA sequence: TGTGCCAGCAGCTTGGGGCAGAGCACAGATACGCAGTATTTT. Residues: CASSLGQSTDTQYF.

This chain uses TRBV30 with TRBJ1-1; a possible D gene is TRBD1 (5 bases). V was pared by 2 bases and J by 1 base, with 11 bases between. CDR1 GTSNPN and CDR2 SVGIG come from the germline V gene (reference sequence). There are 14 residues in the CDR3. The CDR3 spells CAWSFGHTNTEAFF. For the CDR3, the DNA is TGTGCCTGGAGTTTCGGACATACGAACACTGAAGCTTTCTTT.

The chain recombines TRBV10-3 with TRBJ2-7; TRBD2 matches 13 bases. The CDR3 is 18 amino acids. J was trimmed by 0 bases and V by 5 bases; bases with no gene match: 10. CDR1 is ENHRY, CDR2 SYGVKD, per germline. The CDR3 protein is CAISPAGLAGTISYEQYF. Here the CDR3 DNA reads TGTGCCATCAGTCCCGCGGGACTAGCGGGAACCATCTCCTACGAGCAGTACTTC.

The chain recombines TRBV7-8 with TRBJ1-2, with D maybe TRBD1 (5 bases). Germline V lookup: CDR1 SGHVS, CDR2 FQNEAQ. This CDR3 has 16 residues. Between the trimmed V and J ends, which lost 0 bases and 6 bases, there was a span of 17 bases. The CDR3, as DNA: TGTGCCAGCAGCTTAGCGATGGGGCCGCATTACGATGGCTACACCTTC. It specifies CASSLAMGPHYDGYTF.

The sample holds one count of this clone. The chain joins TRBV4-1 to TRBJ2-7, with 8 bases that match TRBD1. Per the germline V gene, CDR1 is MGHRA and CDR2 is YSYEKL. CDR3 length: 15 residues. The trim removed 2 bases at V and 5 bases at J, leaving 8 bases unmatched. CDR3 in amino acids: CASSQRPGTGDEQYF. CDR3 in DNA: TGCGCCAGCAGCCAACGTCCCGGGACAGGAGACGAGCAGTACTTC.

The rearrangement uses TRBV12-3 or TRBV12-4 and TRBJ2-7, with D possibly TRBD1 on 6 matching bases. The CDR3 is 13 amino acids. V dropped 3 bases and J dropped 5 bases, with 11 bases sitting between them. The CDR3 DNA follows: TGTGCCAGCAGTTTCCACAGGGTAAACGAGCAGTACTTC. As protein: CASSFHRVNEQYF.

This chain uses TRBV7-8 with TRBJ2-1; a possible D gene is TRBD2 (6 bases). Germline assignment: CDR1 SGHVS and CDR2 FQNEAQ. The CDR3 is 16 amino acids. Trimming pared 4 bases from V and 1 base from J, leaving 14 bases between. In nucleotides, the CDR3 is TGTGCCAGCAGCTACTTCTTCGGGGGATCCTACAATGAGCAGTTCTTC. This sequence encodes CASSYFFGGSYNEQFF.

The gene calls are TRBV2 and TRBJ1-1; no clear D gene. Germline CDR1 and CDR2: SNHLY and FYNNEI. This CDR3 region has 11 residues. V was clipped by 5 bases and J by 8 bases, with 9 bases between them. The chain's CDR3 is CASSPTVEAFF. The CDR3 DNA reads as TGTGCCAGCAGTCCCACGGTCGAAGCTTTCTTT.

The gene calls are TRBV5-1 and TRBJ1-4; 9 bases are a match to TRBD1. Germline values: CDR1 SGHRS, CDR2 YFSETQ. The CDR3 sequence is 15 residues long. V trimming: 5 bases; J trimming: 4 bases; junction bases outside the gene matches: 6. The CDR3 sequence is CASRLGTGLNEKLFF. In nucleotides, the CDR3 is TGCGCCAGCAGGTTAGGGACAGGGCTTAATGAAAAACTGTTTTTT.

This clone was counted once. The V gene is TRBV30, the J gene TRBJ2-7, with a possible D match to TRBD2 (5 bases). V gave up 5 bases and J gave up 6 bases, with 17 bases separating them. The CDR3 spans 13 residues. CDR1 and CDR2 (germline): GTSNPN, SVGIG (reference sequence). CDR3 sequence: CAWCLSASGEQYF. For the CDR3, the DNA is TGTGCCTGGTGCTTATCGGCAAGCGGCGAGCAGTACTTC.

Details on this clone: One junction end disagrees with the germline gene, perhaps due to a read error. The chain employs TRBV2 and TRBJ2-3, with TRBD2 matching 10 bases. The CDR3 spans 11 residues. In germline, CDR1 is SNHLY, CDR2 FYNNEI. In DNA form, the CDR3 reads TGTGCCAGCAGGCCATCAGCGGGGGGGCTTTTT. Amino acid sequence: CASRPSAGGLF.